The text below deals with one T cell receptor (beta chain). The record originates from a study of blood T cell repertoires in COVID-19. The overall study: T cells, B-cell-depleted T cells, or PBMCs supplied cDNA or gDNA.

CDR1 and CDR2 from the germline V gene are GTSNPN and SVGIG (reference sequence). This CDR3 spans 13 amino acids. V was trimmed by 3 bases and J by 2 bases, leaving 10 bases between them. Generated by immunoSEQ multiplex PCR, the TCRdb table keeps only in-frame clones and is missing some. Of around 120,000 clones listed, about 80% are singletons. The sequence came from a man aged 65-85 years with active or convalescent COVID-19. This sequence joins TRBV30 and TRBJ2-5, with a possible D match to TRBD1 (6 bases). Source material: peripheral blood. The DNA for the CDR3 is TGTGCCTGGAGCCAGGGGAAACAAGAGACCCAGTACTTC. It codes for CAWSQGKQETQYF.